This TCR beta chain was recorded in a study of monozygotic twins with cystic fibrosis. V was clipped by 8 bases and J by 5 bases, with 5 bases between them. The CDR3 spans 10 residues. Germline V gene sequence: CDR1 MNHEY, CDR2 SMNVEV (reference sequence). Assay: immunoSEQ multiplex PCR; the TCRdb copy retains only in-frame clones and omits some. This table holds fewer than 30,000 clones, about 96% found once. The specimen sequenced was blood. The chain carries TRBV27 and TRBJ2-3; no definite D call. The clonotype comes from a girl aged 2-15 years with cystic fibrosis. The CDR3 here is CASGVDTQYF. The CDR3 nucleotides read TGTGCCAGCGGGGTAGATACGCAGTATTTT.